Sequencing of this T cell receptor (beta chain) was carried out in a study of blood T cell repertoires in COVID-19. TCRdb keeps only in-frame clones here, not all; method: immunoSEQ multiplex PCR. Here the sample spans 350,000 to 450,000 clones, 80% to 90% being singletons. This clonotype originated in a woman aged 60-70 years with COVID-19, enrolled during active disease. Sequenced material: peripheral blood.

The CDR3 bases are TGTGCCAGCAGCGCATTAGCGGGGGGATATCTCGAGACCCAGTACTTC. It codes for CASSALAGGYLETQYF. This chain links TRBV9 with TRBJ2-5; the match to TRBD2 covers 10 bases. V dropped 3 bases and J dropped 5; count of bases not matched to a gene: 10. Looked up from germline, CDR1 is SGDLS and CDR2 is YYNGEE. The CDR3 totals 16 residues.